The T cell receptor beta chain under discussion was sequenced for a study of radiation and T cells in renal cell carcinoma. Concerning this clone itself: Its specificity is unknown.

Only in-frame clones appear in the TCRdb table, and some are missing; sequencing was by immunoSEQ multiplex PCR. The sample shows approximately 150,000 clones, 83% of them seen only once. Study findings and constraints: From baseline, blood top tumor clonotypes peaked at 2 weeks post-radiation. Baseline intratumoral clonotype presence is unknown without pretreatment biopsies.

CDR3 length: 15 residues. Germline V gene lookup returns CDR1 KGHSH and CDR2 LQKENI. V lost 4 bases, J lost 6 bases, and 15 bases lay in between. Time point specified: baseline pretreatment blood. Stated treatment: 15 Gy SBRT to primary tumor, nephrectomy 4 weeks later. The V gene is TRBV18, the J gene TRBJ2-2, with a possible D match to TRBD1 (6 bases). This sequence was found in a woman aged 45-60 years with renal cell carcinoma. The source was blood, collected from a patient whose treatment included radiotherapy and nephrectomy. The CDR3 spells CASSQTTGRSGELFF. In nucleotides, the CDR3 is TGTGCCAGCTCACAGACGACAGGTCGGTCCGGGGAGCTGTTTTTT.